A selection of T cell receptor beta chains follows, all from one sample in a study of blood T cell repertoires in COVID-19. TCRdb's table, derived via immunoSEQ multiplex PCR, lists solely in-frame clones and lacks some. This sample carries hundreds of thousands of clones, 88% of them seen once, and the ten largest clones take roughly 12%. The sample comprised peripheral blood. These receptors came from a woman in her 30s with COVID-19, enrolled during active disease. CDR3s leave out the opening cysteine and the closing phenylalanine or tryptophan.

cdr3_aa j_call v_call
SVDLGAGDGYT TRBJ1-2 TRBV29-1
ASSPNREGFEAF TRBJ1-1 TRBV6-5
ATSEYRLLDTQY TRBJ2-3 TRBV24-1
ASSPPDRAYEQY TRBJ2-7 TRBV6-2/TRBV6-3
AWSVGSGSLNEQF TRBJ2-1 TRBV30
ASSPGTGGDKLF TRBJ1-4 TRBV6-5
ASSGTSGEIEQF TRBJ2-1 TRBV2
SVRTSWEQETQY TRBJ2-5 TRBV29-1
ASSLGTGGRTGELF TRBJ2-2 TRBV11-2
ASSPRGVQYYGYT TRBJ1-2 TRBV3-1/TRBV3-2
AWRGVAGPYEQY TRBJ2-7 TRBV30
ASSLLAGAGNTIY TRBJ1-3 TRBV7-9
SVETDRGVELF TRBJ1-4 TRBV29-1
ASSLMGQGSYEQY TRBJ2-7 TRBV5-1
ASSLISPDTQY TRBJ2-3 TRBV7-3
ASSEGVDYEQY TRBJ2-7 TRBV2
ASGPSSQYTEAF TRBJ1-1 TRBV2
ASSQFTGNQPQH TRBJ1-5 TRBV4-1
ASSYRSGTGGEKLF TRBJ1-4 TRBV6-5
ASRSTGNSPLH TRBJ1-6 TRBV25-1
ATSGLAGVGTQY TRBJ2-3 TRBV24-1
ASSYSPARREF TRBJ2-1 TRBV6-2/TRBV6-3
ASSPDTNTEAF TRBJ1-1 TRBV5-1
ASSVAPQYEQF TRBJ2-1 TRBV9
ASSIAGTSGYSYEQY TRBJ2-7 TRBV7-8
ASSQVGGRTYNEQF TRBJ2-1 TRBV4-1
ASSQGRNTEAF TRBJ1-1 TRBV23-1
SVPLTSNTGELF TRBJ2-2 TRBV29-1
AWGSGSGREKLF TRBJ1-4 TRBV30
ASSQDRGMGSPLH TRBJ1-6 TRBV4-3
ASSLELNQPQH TRBJ1-5 TRBV7-2